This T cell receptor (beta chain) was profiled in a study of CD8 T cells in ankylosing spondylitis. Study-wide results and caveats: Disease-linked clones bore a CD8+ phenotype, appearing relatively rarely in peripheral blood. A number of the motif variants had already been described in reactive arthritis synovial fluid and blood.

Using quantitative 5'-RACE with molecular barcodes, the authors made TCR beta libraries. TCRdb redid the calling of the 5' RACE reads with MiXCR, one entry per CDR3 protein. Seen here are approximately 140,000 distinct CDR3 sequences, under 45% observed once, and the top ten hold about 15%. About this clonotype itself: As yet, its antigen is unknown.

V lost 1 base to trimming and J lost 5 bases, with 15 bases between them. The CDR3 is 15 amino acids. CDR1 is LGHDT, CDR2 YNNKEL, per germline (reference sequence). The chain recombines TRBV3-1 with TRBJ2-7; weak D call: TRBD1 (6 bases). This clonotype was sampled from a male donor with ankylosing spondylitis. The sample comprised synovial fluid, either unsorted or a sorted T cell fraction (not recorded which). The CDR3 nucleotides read TGTGCCAGCAGCCAAGCTCCCGACAGGCTTGACGAGCAGTACTTC. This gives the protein CASSQAPDRLDEQYF.